This T cell receptor (beta chain) was captured in a study of shared clonotypes between healthy human individuals. At the level of the study: Used for every donor were three CD4 naive, three CD4 memory, two CD8 naive and one CD8 memory plate.

Trimming removed 4 bases from V and 9 bases from J; junction bases left unmatched: 11. Germline CDR1 and CDR2: MNHEY and SVGAGI. This CDR3 contains 15 residues. Naive CD8 populations comprised CD45RO-negative cells positively selected for CCR7, excluding terminally differentiated effector memory CD45RA+ cells. Assay: immunoSEQ multiplex PCR; the TCRdb copy retains only in-frame clones and omits some. The sample lists about 1.9 million clones; 80% to 95% were seen once. Sample: naive CD8+ T cells from PBMCs. This chain connects TRBV6-5 to TRBJ2-1; 8 bases align to TRBD2. This receptor was obtained from a man aged 18 to 29 in good health. Some clones in this sample may be carry-over from other donors' samples. The CDR3 here is CASSFPGTSTGEQFF. The DNA for the CDR3 is TGTGCCAGCAGTTTCCCCGGGACTAGTACGGGTGAGCAGTTCTTC.